This note documents a single T cell receptor beta chain sequence. How the authors handled the data: Amplifying reference gene primers gave estimates of nucleated cell counts. Here immunoSEQ multiplex PCR was the method, and the copy in TCRdb shows in-frame clones only, minus some. The V and J calls and clone size are taken from that table; D and trimming were inferred from the DNA. The table records some 190,000 clones, around 82% of them present only once. Participants were aged roughly 18 to 95 years, lived in 20 to 30 US areas, and enrolled virtually. In assigning cohorts, the study relied on participant-reported clinical history. This entry belongs to a study of blood T cell repertoires in COVID-19. Study-level information: In each case, the material was cDNA or gDNA derived from T cells, B-cell-depleted T cells, or PBMCs.

In germline, CDR1 is MDHEN, CDR2 SYDVKM. The CDR3 length is 13 residues. The V and J ends lost 6 bases and 7 bases, in that order; junction bases with no gene match: 8. Material for sequencing was PBMCs or T cells enriched from blood (not recorded which). The sequence was obtained from a man between 25 and 39 years old with acute COVID-19. The chain carries TRBV28 and TRBJ1-1; the match to TRBD1 covers 7 bases. CDR3 sequence (DNA): TGTGCCAGCAGCAAACGACAGGGCGGTGAAGCTTTCTTT. It encodes CASSKRQGGEAFF.